These T cell receptor beta chains were read from a single sample in a study of regulatory T cells in long-lasting Graves disease. TCRdb re-derived calls from the multiplex PCR reads in MiXCR, one entry per CDR3 protein. The profile shows 400,000 to 450,000 distinct CDR3 sequences, about a quarter of them singletons. This material consisted of peripheral blood mononuclear cells (PBMCs), taken when the disease was refractory, from a patient treated with antithyroid drugs. The source is a female donor with Graves disease. The CDR3 runs from the conserved cysteine through the conserved F or W. The D gene is left open where the match is weak. Expanded clones are given a class, and other clones once, few, many or no size at all.

D gene	CDR3 length	V gene	J gene	clone size	CDR3 protein	CDR3 DNA
.	14	TRBV30	TRBJ1-3	.	CAWSKDISGNTIYF	TGTGCCTGGAGTAAGGATATCTCTGGAAACACCATATATTTT
TRBD2	17	TRBV13	TRBJ2-5	many	CASSPRGLGAPRETQYF	TGTGCCAGCAGTCCAAGGGGACTAGGGGCACCTCGAGAGACCCAGTACTTC
TRBD1	13	TRBV25-1	TRBJ2-3	.	CASRGQFTDTQYF	TGTGCCAGCAGGGGACAGTTCACAGATACGCAGTATTTT
.	15	TRBV28	TRBJ1-1	many	CASSDWGNQRTEAFF	TGTGCCAGCAGTGATTGGGGCAACCAGAGGACTGAAGCTTTCTTT
.	14	TRBV5-1	TRBJ2-6	.	CASSQEGGANVLTF	TGCGCCAGCAGCCAAGAAGGTGGGGCCAACGTCCTGACTTTC
.	15	TRBV7-2	TRBJ2-3	few	CASSGGWSPTDTQYF	TGTGCCAGCAGTGGGGGTTGGAGCCCGACAGATACGCAGTATTTT
.	13	TRBV5-1	TRBJ1-2	.	CASSLRPGQGYTF	TGCGCCAGCAGCTTGAGACCGGGACAAGGCTACACCTTC
.	15	TRBV7-2	TRBJ2-3	.	CASSLLATPVNTQYF	TGTGCCAGCAGCCTACTAGCCACTCCGGTCAATACGCAGTATTTT
TRBD1	15	TRBV3-1	TRBJ2-7	few	CASSTAGTGGDEQYF	TGTGCCAGCAGCACCGCGGGGACAGGGGGCGACGAGCAGTACTTC
.	13	TRBV7-2	TRBJ2-7	few	CASSFSTTYEQYF	TGTGCCAGCAGCTTTTCGACTACCTACGAGCAGTACTTC
.	15	TRBV3-1	TRBJ2-5	few	CASSRMRGSQETQYF	TGTGCCAGCAGCCGCATGAGGGGCAGTCAAGAGACCCAGTACTTC
.	12	TRBV20-1	TRBJ1-2	.	CSATGRRGGYTF	TGCAGTGCTACCGGACGCCGGGGAGGCTACACCTTC
.	13	TRBV24-1	TRBJ2-3	.	CATSVSSTDTQYF	TGTGCCACCAGTGTCAGCAGCACAGATACGCAGTATTTT
.	14	TRBV19	TRBJ2-7	few	CASSMVQDTYEQYF	TGTGCCAGTAGTATGGTACAGGATACCTACGAGCAGTACTTC
TRBD2	15	TRBV6-2/TRBV6-3	TRBJ2-5	many	CASSYEASGSETQYF	TGTGCCAGCAGTTACGAGGCTAGCGGGAGTGAGACCCAGTACTTC
.	17	TRBV25-1	TRBJ2-5	few	CASSEISGGARQETQYF	TGTGCCAGCAGTGAAATCTCGGGGGGCGCAAGGCAAGAGACCCAGTACTTC
.	13	TRBV28	TRBJ2-5	many	CASSQFAVETQYF	TGTGCCAGCAGTCAATTCGCGGTAGAGACCCAGTACTTC
.	14	TRBV6-1	TRBJ2-7	.	CASSQGRGIDEQYF	TGTGCCAGCAGCCAAGGAAGGGGGATCGACGAGCAGTACTTC
TRBD2	16	TRBV6-1	TRBJ2-5	few	CASSEVGLAGGETQYF	TGTGCCAGCAGTGAAGTGGGACTAGCGGGAGGAGAGACCCAGTACTTC
.	12	TRBV29-1	TRBJ2-5	.	CSVSKGTETQYF	TGCAGCGTATCTAAGGGGACGGAGACCCAGTACTTC
TRBD1	13	TRBV20-1	TRBJ2-7	many	CSATGQSTYEQYF	TGCAGTGCCACGGGACAGTCTACCTACGAGCAGTACTTC
TRBD2	14	TRBV28	TRBJ2-3	.	CASSPGLAGGTPHF	TGTGCCAGCAGTCCCGGACTAGCGGGAGGCACCCCCCATTTT
.	13	TRBV7-2	TRBJ1-1	many	CASSLMVNTEAFF	TGTGCCAGCAGTTTAATGGTGAACACTGAAGCTTTCTTT
.	12	TRBV7-2	TRBJ2-7	many	CATPEGTYEQYF	TGTGCCACCCCGGAGGGTACCTACGAGCAGTACTTC
TRBD2	14	TRBV20-1	TRBJ2-7	many	CSARRAGGPEEQYF	TGCAGTGCTAGAAGAGCGGGAGGGCCTGAAGAGCAGTACTTC
TRBD1	14	TRBV29-1	TRBJ2-2	few	CSVGGQGNTGELFF	TGCAGCGTTGGTGGACAGGGAAACACCGGGGAGCTGTTTTTT
TRBD2	17	TRBV9	TRBJ2-7	.	CASSPTGLAGGFHEQYF	TGTGCCAGCAGCCCAACGGGACTAGCGGGAGGTTTCCACGAGCAGTACTTC
.	13	TRBV30	TRBJ1-1	.	CAWRRMTNTEAFF	TGTGCCTGGAGAAGGATGACGAACACTGAAGCTTTCTTT
TRBD2	15	TRBV10-3	TRBJ2-7	few	CAISRTAGVGDEQYF	TGTGCCATCAGTCGGACAGCGGGAGTCGGGGACGAGCAGTACTTC
TRBD1	14	TRBV24-1	TRBJ1-5	few	CAIGQGTSNQPQHF	TGTGCCATTGGACAGGGCACCAGCAATCAGCCCCAGCATTTT
.	12	TRBV5-1	TRBJ1-1	many	CASSTQNTEAFF	TGCGCCAGCTCCACCCAGAACACTGAAGCTTTCTTT
TRBD1	14	TRBV29-1	TRBJ1-1	few	CSASQGAVGMEALF	TGCAGCGCCTCACAGGGGGCGGTTGGGATGGAAGCTCTCTTT
.	15	TRBV9	TRBJ1-2	few	CASSVGGAEENGYTF	TGTGCCAGCAGCGTAGGTGGGGCAGAGGAGAATGGCTACACCTTC